A single T cell receptor beta chain is shown here with its context. These data come from a study of blood T cell repertoires in COVID-19. Study-level information: Collection of acute and convalescent COVID-19 samples took place in the United States, Italy and Spain. The cDNA or gDNA used as material had been derived from T cells, B-cell-depleted T cells, or PBMCs.

In the source study's methods: The authors estimated nucleated cell counts from reference gene primer amplification. TCRdb's table, derived via immunoSEQ multiplex PCR, lists solely in-frame clones and lacks some. That table is the source of V, J and clone size, and D and trimming were worked out from the DNA. The sample has approximately 200,000 clones; 80% to 90% are singletons. Germline CDR1 and CDR2: LGHNA and YNFKEQ. The V gene end was trimmed by 4 bases and the J gene end by 9 bases; junction bases not matched to a gene: 9. The CDR3 consists of 17 residues. The TCR originated in a man aged 55-75 years with acute or convalescent COVID-19. Sequencing was performed on peripheral blood. The chain combines TRBV4-2 with TRBJ2-1, with TRBD2 matching over 16 bases. The CDR3 bases are TGTGCCAGCAGCCTTAACCCGGGACTAGCGGGAGGGGGTGAGCAGTTCTTC. It codes for CASSLNPGLAGGGEQFF.